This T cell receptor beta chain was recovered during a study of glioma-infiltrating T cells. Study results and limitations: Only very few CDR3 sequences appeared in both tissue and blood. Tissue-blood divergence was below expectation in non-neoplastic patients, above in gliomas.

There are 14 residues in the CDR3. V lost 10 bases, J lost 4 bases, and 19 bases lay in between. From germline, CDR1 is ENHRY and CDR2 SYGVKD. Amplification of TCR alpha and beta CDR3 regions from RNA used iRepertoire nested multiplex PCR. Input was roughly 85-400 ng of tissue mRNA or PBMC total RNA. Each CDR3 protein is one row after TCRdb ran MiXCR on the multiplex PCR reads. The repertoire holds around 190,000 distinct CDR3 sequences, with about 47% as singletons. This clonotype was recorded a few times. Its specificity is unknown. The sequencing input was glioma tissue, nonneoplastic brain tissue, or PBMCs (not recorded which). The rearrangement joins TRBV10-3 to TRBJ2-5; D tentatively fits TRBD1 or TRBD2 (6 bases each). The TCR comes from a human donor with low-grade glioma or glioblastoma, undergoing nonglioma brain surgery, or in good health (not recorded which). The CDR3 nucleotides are TGTGCCACCCAATTTGGGGGGCAGGGAGAGACCCAGTACTTC. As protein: CATQFGGQGETQYF.